This T cell receptor (beta chain) was profiled in a study of cytomegalovirus exposure and HLA in healthy donors. Study-wide findings and caveats: The productive fraction for most TCR beta V segments was about 90% or about 30% in an earlier analysis.

Remarks on this clone: Its target is not known.

Looked up from germline, CDR1 is SGDLS and CDR2 is YYNGEE. V dropped 5 bases and J dropped 7 bases, with 16 bases sitting between them. The CDR3 consists of 15 residues. PCR was performed using 60 Vbeta and 13 Jbeta primers. Profiling relied on immunoSEQ multiplex PCR, and the TCRdb table lists in-frame clones only, not all of them. The sample table includes 200,000 to 250,000 clones. The TCR was taken from a girl aged 2-10 years in good health and CMV-seropositive. The sequenced sample was PBMCs. The chain carries TRBV9 and TRBJ1-6; D may be TRBD1 (5 bases). The CDR3 region has the DNA TGTGCCAGCAGTGGCGGGGCCGGCGGCAATTCACCCCTCCACTTT. Translated, it gives CASSGGAGGNSPLHF.